The 18 T cell receptor beta chains below come from one sample, sequenced in a study of blood T cell repertoires in COVID-19. TCRdb's table, derived via immunoSEQ multiplex PCR, lists solely in-frame clones and lacks some. This table has roughly 170,000 clones, around 67% appearing once. The sample taken for sequencing was peripheral blood. These receptors were collected from a woman older than 75 with acute or convalescent COVID-19.

The sample holds a few counts of this clone. V and J are TRBV28 and TRBJ1-5, with a tentative D call TRBD1 (6 bases). V was pared by 6 bases and J by 3 bases, with 18 bases between. Germline assignment: CDR1 MDHEN and CDR2 SYDVKM. The CDR3 extends over 16 amino acids. CDR3 coding DNA: TGTGCCAGCAGCCCCCCGGACAGTCACTACAATCAGCCCCAGCATTTT. It specifies CASSPPDSHYNQPQHF.

V is TRBV7-8 and J is TRBJ2-3; 9 bases map to TRBD2. The V and J ends lost 6 bases and 0 bases, in that order; junction bases with no gene match: 4. This CDR3 contains 15 residues. Germline CDR1 SGHVS, CDR2 FQNEAQ. CDR3 sequence (DNA): TGTGCCAGCAGACTAGCGGGCGTTAGCACAGATACGCAGTATTTT. It is translated as CASRLAGVSTDTQYF.

V usage is TRBV18 and J usage is TRBJ1-2; tentatively, D is TRBD1 (6 bases). Trimming removed 1 base from V and 0 bases from J, with 9 bases in between. Germline V gene lookup returns CDR1 KGHSH and CDR2 LQKENI. This CDR3 is built from 15 residues. The DNA of the CDR3 is TGTGCCAGCTCACCACTTACAGGGCCTAACTATGGCTACACCTTC. Translation: CASSPLTGPNYGYTF. Together with reference TRBV18 and TRBJ1-2, the CDR3 gives the full variable domain: NAGVMQNPRHLVRRRGQEARLRCSPMKGHSHVYWYRQLPEEGLKFMVYLQKENIIDESGMPKERFSAEFPKEGPSILRIQQVVRGDSAAYFCASSPLTGPNYGYTFGSGTRLTVV.

V is TRBV28 and J is TRBJ1-1, with D hard to call. Germline CDR1 is MDHEN and CDR2 is SYDVKM. Trimming took off 1 base at V and 0 bases at J, with 9 bases between the two ends. This CDR3 has 15 amino acids. This CDR3 reads CASSLYPQMNTEAFF. DNA of the CDR3: TGTGCCAGCAGTTTATACCCACAAATGAACACTGAAGCTTTCTTT.

This chain uses TRBV5-1 with TRBJ2-5, with 7 bases fitting TRBD2. Trimming took 0 bases from V and 4 from J; bases not matched to a gene: 9. This CDR3 region has 16 residues. Germline lookup yields CDR1 SGHRS and CDR2 YFSETQ. The CDR3 here is CASSLGAGDEGETQYF. CDR3 DNA sequence: TGCGCCAGCAGCTTGGGTGCGGGAGACGAGGGAGAGACCCAGTACTTC.

This rearrangement joins TRBV27 to TRBJ2-7; maybe TRBD1 (6 bases). The CDR3 extends over 14 amino acids. V was pared by 0 bases and J by 3 bases, with 9 bases between. Germline-derived CDR1 and CDR2 are MNHEY and SMNVEV (reference sequence). This chain's CDR3 is CASSLSRTDYEQYF. Written as DNA, the CDR3 is TGTGCCAGCAGTTTATCGCGGACAGACTACGAGCAGTACTTC.

Many counts were recorded for this clone. The rearrangement uses TRBV30 and TRBJ1-6; weak D call: TRBD1 (5 bases). The CDR3 consists of 15 residues. V gave up 2 bases and J gave up 8 bases, with 16 bases separating them. Germline CDR1 reads GTSNPN; CDR2 reads SVGIG (reference sequence). DNA for the CDR3: TGTGCCTGGAGTCTCGGGGGGTCCCGTGATTCACCCCTCCACTTT. Its translation: CAWSLGGSRDSPLHF.

V usage is TRBV18 and J usage is TRBJ2-1; 8 nucleotides align to TRBD2. With V trimmed by 3 bases and J by 4 bases, 5 bases remained unmatched. From germline, CDR1 is KGHSH and CDR2 LQKENI. CDR3 length: 15 residues. The CDR3 is CASSPMSGSYNEQFF. The DNA for the CDR3 is TGTGCCAGCTCACCGATGAGCGGGAGTTACAATGAGCAGTTCTTC.

The gene calls are TRBV7-9 and TRBJ1-2, with 8 bases that match TRBD1. The CDR3 has 16 residues. Germline loops: CDR1 SEHNR, CDR2 FQNEAQ (reference sequence). V was clipped by 5 bases and J by 2 bases; unmatched bases: 10. CDR3 nucleotides: TGTGCCAGCAGCGCTGCCGGGACAGGAGTGAACTATGGCTACACCTTC. It is translated as CASSAAGTGVNYGYTF.

The table lists this clone with a few counts. The V call is TRBV4-1, the J call TRBJ2-7; the D is unclear. V dropped 5 bases and J dropped 5 bases, with 16 bases sitting between them. This CDR3 is built from 14 residues. Germline V gene sequence: CDR1 MGHRA, CDR2 YSYEKL. The CDR3 coding sequence is TGCGCCAGCAGCTCCTTGCCAGGCGTGGACGAGCAGTACTTC. Translating it yields CASSSLPGVDEQYF.

CDR3: CASSGANWGVSVTGELFF. CDR3 nucleotides: TGTGCCAGCAGCGGGGCCAATTGGGGGGTGTCGGTCACCGGGGAGCTGTTTTTT. The chain joins TRBV3-1 (or the pseudogene TRBV3-2) to TRBJ2-2, with D perhaps TRBD2 (6 bases). Looked up from germline, CDR1 is LGHDT and CDR2 is YNNKEL (reference sequence). The CDR3 sequence is 18 residues long. V lost 5 bases and J lost 4, with 23 bases in between.

V usage is TRBV6-4 and J usage is TRBJ1-5, with D perhaps TRBD1 (6 bases). The V end was cut by 11 bases, the J end by 5 bases, with 25 bases between. In germline, CDR1 is MRHNA, CDR2 SNTAGT. The CDR3 is made up of 16 amino acids. The CDR3 loop reads CALPIQGPCGDQPQHF. CDR3 nucleotides: TGTGCCCTCCCCATCCAGGGGCCATGCGGCGATCAGCCCCAGCATTTT.

In this sample, this clone turned up a few times. The rearrangement uses TRBV24-1 and TRBJ2-3, with TRBD2 identical over 9 bases. This CDR3 has 16 amino acids. J lost 4 bases, V lost 5 bases, and 9 bases had no gene match. Per germline, CDR1 KGHDR and CDR2 SFDVKD. CDR3 residues: CATSGGAGGGPDTQYF. The CDR3 nucleotides read TGTGCCACCAGTGGGGGAGCGGGAGGAGGGCCAGATACGCAGTATTTT.

The J gene is TRBJ2-7, the V gene TRBV28; a weak D match, TRBD2 (5 bases). Trimming took off 8 bases at V and 1 base at J, with 12 bases between the two ends. The CDR3 totals 13 residues. The germline V gene encodes CDR1 MDHEN and CDR2 SYDVKM. CDR3 DNA: TGTGCCAGCCTCCCGGCGGGTTCCTACGAGCAGTACTTC. It encodes CASLPAGSYEQYF.

The chain joins TRBV4-1 to TRBJ1-1; D uncertain. This CDR3 region has 14 residues. CDR1 MGHRA and CDR2 YSYEKL come from the germline V gene. V gave up 1 base and J gave up 1 base, with 7 bases separating them. CDR3 DNA: TGCGCCAGCAGCCAAGTACGAGGGAACACTGAAGCTTTCTTT. Protein product: CASSQVRGNTEAFF.

This clone was detected only a few times. The V gene is TRBV7-9, the J gene TRBJ1-1; D ambiguous. Trimming removed 2 bases from V and 3 bases from J, with 10 bases in between. This CDR3 comprises 14 residues. The germline V gene encodes CDR1 SEHNR and CDR2 FQNEAQ (reference sequence). CDR3 protein: CASSLSSLYTEAFF. Written as DNA, the CDR3 is TGTGCCAGCAGCTTATCGAGCCTCTACACTGAAGCTTTCTTT.

V gene TRBV24-1 combines with J gene TRBJ2-3; 7 bases are shared with TRBD1. Germline V lookup: CDR1 KGHDR, CDR2 SFDVKD. The J segment lost 4 bases and the V segment lost 3 bases, leaving 3 bases of the junction unmatched. The CDR3 has 14 amino acids. The CDR3 DNA follows: TGTGCCACCAGTGATAGTACAGGGGCAGATACGCAGTATTTT. It is translated as CATSDSTGADTQYF.

V usage is TRBV20-1 and J usage is TRBJ2-1, with 11 bases lining up with TRBD2. The CDR3 is 14 residues long. J lost 8 bases, V lost 3 bases, and 6 bases had no gene match. CDR1 and CDR2 from the germline V gene are DFQATT and SNEGSKA (reference sequence). The CDR3 loop is CSASPLAGGDEQFF. The CDR3 nucleotides are TGCAGTGCTAGTCCTCTAGCGGGAGGAGATGAGCAGTTCTTC.